This TCR beta chain was retrieved from a study of blood T cell repertoires in COVID-19. This CDR3 has 18 residues. From germline, CDR1 is LNHDA and CDR2 SQIVND (reference sequence). V dropped 7 bases and J dropped 0; count of bases not matched to a gene: 14. The data were produced by immunoSEQ multiplex PCR, yet TCRdb's version contains in-frame clones alone and is incomplete. The sample holds about 380,000 clones; nearly 90% are singletons and the top ten take around 7%. This receptor was identified in a man between 18 and 29 years old with active or convalescent COVID-19. This chain connects TRBV19 to TRBJ1-5; TRBD1 matches 8 bases. Sequencing was done on a sample of peripheral blood. The CDR3 DNA reads as TGTGCCAGTACCTTCGTCGGGACAGGAGAATATAGCAATCAGCCCCAGCATTTT. Protein product: CASTFVGTGEYSNQPQHF.